The 32 T cell receptor beta chains listed next were all sequenced from one sample in a study of metastatic and nonmetastatic thyroid tumors. Thyroid surgery had not been preceded by any treatment in any patient. TCRdb re-called the PCR reads with MiXCR. The sample includes 35,000 to 50,000 clones, around 2.9% of them seen just once. Sequenced: blood. These receptors were taken from a female donor with papillary thyroid cancer or a benign thyroid nodule (not recorded which). Some clones in this sample may be carry-over from other donors' samples.

This clone was recorded a few times. V usage is TRBV24-1 and J usage is TRBJ2-7; maybe TRBD2 (6 bases). The CDR3 has 12 amino acids. Germline V CDR1 and CDR2: KGHDR, SFDVKD. Trimming stripped 7 bases from V and 3 bases from J, with 9 bases between. The CDR3 spells CATSSGSYEQYF. The DNA of the CDR3 is TGTGCCACCAGCTCCGGGAGCTACGAGCAGTACTTC.

This clone is medium-sized. The chain joins TRBV11-2 to TRBJ2-1; TRBD2 matches at 12 bases. With V trimmed by 7 bases and J by 3 bases, 4 bases remained unmatched. The CDR3 extends over 15 amino acids. CDR1 is SGHAT, CDR2 FQNNGV, per germline. CDR3 coding DNA: TGTGCCAGCACCCTACTAGCGGGAGGCTACAATGAGCAGTTCTTC. The encoded protein is CASTLLAGGYNEQFF.

CDR3 nucleotide sequence: TGTGCCAGCACTACACCCGGGAGGACCGGGGAGCTGTTTTTT. The encoded protein is CASTTPGRTGELFF. The genes are TRBV12-3 or TRBV12-4 and TRBJ2-2; 7 bases align to TRBD2. CDR3 length equals 14 residues. J was trimmed by 5 bases and V by 7 bases; bases with no gene match: 7.

This clone has ten or more counts. The chain links TRBV5-1 to TRBJ2-7; no clear D gene. V gave up 0 bases and J gave up 6 bases, with 13 bases separating them. Germline V gene sequence: CDR1 SGHRS, CDR2 YFSETQ. CDR3 length: 14 amino acids. CDR3 sequence: CASSLAWVMSEQYF. The CDR3 nucleotides read TGCGCCAGCAGCTTGGCATGGGTGATGAGCGAGCAGTACTTC.

This clone was counted many times. CDR3 region: CASRQGATGGQETQYF. The CDR3 bases are TGTGCCAGCAGACAGGGGGCGACTGGGGGCCAAGAGACCCAGTACTTC. This chain connects TRBV2 to TRBJ2-5; 9 bases agree with TRBD1. This CDR3 region has 16 residues. CDR1 SNHLY and CDR2 FYNNEI come from the germline V gene. J was trimmed by 1 base and V by 6 bases; bases with no gene match: 9.

In this sample, this clone turned up many times. The CDR3 does not end in the conserved phenylalanine or tryptophan, so this is likely a read error. The rearrangement links TRBV11-3 to TRBJ1-2, with D perhaps matching TRBD1 (5 bases). The CDR3 covers 12 residues. Germline lookup yields CDR1 SGHNT and CDR2 YENEEA. With 5 bases removed from V and 8 bases from J, the gap between germline ends came to 12 bases. The CDR3 sequence: CASSANRGGYTS. In nucleotides, the CDR3 is TGTGCCAGCAGCGCAAATAGGGGAGGCTACACCTCC.

This clone was seen ten or more times. The chain employs TRBV20-1 and TRBJ1-2; D is ambiguous. The CDR3 has 13 amino acids. Germline V CDR1 and CDR2: DFQATT, SNEGSKA (reference sequence). V lost 5 bases and J lost 0, with 10 bases in between. CDR3 coding DNA: TGCAGTGCTGCCTCAGGAGCTAACTATGGCTACACCTTC. Encoded protein: CSAASGANYGYTF.

This clone was recorded many times. The chain uses TRBV20-1 and TRBJ2-2; D gene ambiguous. Deletions cut 6 bases from V and 7 bases from J, with 12 bases between. In germline, CDR1 is DFQATT, CDR2 SNEGSKA (reference sequence). The CDR3 length is 12 residues. This chain's CDR3 is CSAGSGVGELFF. The DNA for the CDR3 is TGCAGTGCCGGTTCAGGAGTCGGGGAGCTGTTTTTT.

This clone was recorded a few times. The chain joins TRBV6-4 to TRBJ2-2; 11 nucleotides align to TRBD1. The CDR3 has 15 amino acids. The V and J ends lost 2 bases and 4 bases, in that order; junction bases with no gene match: 0. Germline V gives CDR1 MRHNA, CDR2 SNTAGT. The CDR3 sequence: CASSDGTGGTGELFF. DNA of the CDR3: TGTGCCAGCAGTGACGGGACAGGGGGCACCGGGGAGCTGTTTTTT.

The V gene is TRBV6-5, the J gene TRBJ2-3; 9 bases map to TRBD2. J gave up 1 base and V 0 bases, and 5 bases lay outside the gene matches. The CDR3 contains 17 residues. Germline CDR1 reads MNHEY; CDR2 reads SVGAGI. The CDR3 is CASSYSRLADRTDTQYF. The CDR3 DNA sequence: TGTGCCAGCAGTTACTCGAGACTAGCGGATCGCACAGATACGCAGTATTTT.

J is TRBJ2-5 and V is TRBV28, with D possibly TRBD1 on 7 matching bases. The V gene lost 2 bases and the J gene lost 4 bases, with 11 bases spanning the gap. CDR3 length: 14 residues. Germline values: CDR1 MDHEN, CDR2 SYDVKM. The CDR3 region is CASSLQGEVETQYF. CDR3 nucleotides: TGTGCCAGCAGTTTACAGGGGGAGGTAGAGACCCAGTACTTC. The entire variable domain, with the rest obtained from reference TRBV28 and TRBJ2-5, is as follows: DVKVTQSSRYLVKRTGEKVFLECVQDMDHENMFWYRQDPGLGLRLIYFSYDVKMKEKGDIPEGYSVSREKKERFSLILESASTNQTSMYLCASSLQGEVETQYFGPGTRLLVL.

This clone was seen ten or more times. A much larger clone differs by one base, so this may be a read error. The genes are TRBV25-1 and TRBJ1-2; 7 nucleotides line up with TRBD1. The ends lost 3 bases at V and 4 bases at J; junction bases unmatched: 20. The length of the CDR3 is 19 residues. The germline CDR1 and CDR2 sequences are MGHDK and SYGVNS. CDR3 protein: CASSDQNPGRGYGIYGYTF. The DNA for the CDR3 is TGTGCCAGCAGTGACCAAAACCCAGGCAGGGGGTACGGTATCTATGGCTACACCTTC.

This clone was counted ten times or more. The chain couples TRBV27 to TRBJ1-1; 11 bases align to TRBD1. Germline V gene lookup returns CDR1 MNHEY and CDR2 SMNVEV (reference sequence). The CDR3 is 16 amino acids. V gave up 4 bases and J gave up 4 bases; unmatched junction bases: 8. In DNA form, the CDR3 reads TGTGCCAGCAGTTCCCCTGCCGGGACAGGGGGCACTGAAGCTTTCTTT. This translates into CASSSPAGTGGTEAFF.

This clone showed up many times. The rearrangement links TRBV5-4 to TRBJ2-1, with 14 bases aligning to TRBD2. This CDR3 is 15 amino acids long. The germline gives CDR1 SGHNT, CDR2 YYREEE (reference sequence). Trimming took 2 bases from V and 6 from J; bases not matched to a gene: 1. CDR3 amino acids: CASSFGTSGSNEQFF. The CDR3 DNA follows: TGTGCCAGCAGCTTTGGGACTAGCGGGAGCAATGAGCAGTTCTTC.

The chain is built from TRBV28 and TRBJ1-2, with TRBD1 matching over 7 bases. Germline CDR1 reads MDHEN; CDR2 reads SYDVKM. After removal of 3 bases from V and 0 bases from J, the junction contained 7 bases not matched to a gene. The CDR3 extends over 16 amino acids. In nucleotides, the CDR3 is TGTGCCAGCAGTTTTACAGGGGCCCAAGCTAACTATGGCTACACCTTC. This sequence encodes CASSFTGAQANYGYTF.

This clone was seen at least ten times. The chain joins TRBV7-2 to TRBJ2-1; TRBD2 matches 11 bases. The J segment lost 16 bases and the V segment lost 1 base, leaving 9 bases of the junction unmatched. Germline values: CDR1 SGHTA, CDR2 FQGNSA. The CDR3 has 14 amino acids. CDR3 bases: TGTGCCAGCAGCTTAGAAGTAGCGGGAGGGCGTTTTTTCTTC. Its protein is CASSLEVAGGRFFF.

In its sample, this clone was seen many times. The chain has TRBV30 and TRBJ2-2; 7 nucleotides align to TRBD2. Losses at the gene ends were 0 bases for V and 6 bases for J; bases not matched to a gene: 7. This CDR3 contains 15 residues. The germline V gene has CDR1 GTSNPN and CDR2 SVGIG (reference sequence). In DNA form, the CDR3 reads TGTGCCTGGAGTGTACTGGGGGGGACGGCCGGGGAGCTGTTTTTT. Residues: CAWSVLGGTAGELFF.

This clone is medium-sized by share. The chain carries TRBV2 and TRBJ2-7; TRBD2 matches at 10 bases. In germline, CDR1 is SNHLY, CDR2 FYNNEI. CDR3 size: 15 residues. The V gene end was trimmed by 2 bases and the J gene end by 0 bases; junction bases not matched to a gene: 1. The CDR3 region has the DNA TGTGCCAGCAGTGAATCTAGCGGGAGCTCCTACGAGCAGTACTTC. It codes for CASSESSGSSYEQYF.

This clone came up many times. The chain combines TRBV11-2 with TRBJ2-3; 12 nucleotides align to TRBD2. V lost 0 bases and J lost 0; bases outside the gene matches: 7. The CDR3 spans 19 residues. Germline V CDR1 and CDR2: SGHAT, FQNNGV. The CDR3 DNA sequence: TGTGCCAGCAGCTTAGAGGCCGGGACTAGCGGGCTTAGCACAGATACGCAGTATTTT. Its translation is CASSLEAGTSGLSTDTQYF.

This clone appeared a few times. The chain is built from TRBV12-3 or TRBV12-4 and TRBJ2-3; D is ambiguous. The CDR3 extends over 13 amino acids. Trimming cost V 3 bases and J 6 bases, with 10 bases left between them. CDR3 protein: CASSFWVFDTQYF. The CDR3 nucleotides are TGTGCCAGCAGTTTCTGGGTTTTTGATACGCAGTATTTT.

This clone was counted many times. The J gene is TRBJ1-1, the V gene TRBV6-1; 10 bases fit TRBD1. Germline CDR1 is MNHNS and CDR2 is SASEGT. There are 18 residues in the CDR3. Germline trimming cut 5 bases from V and 4 bases from J; bases unmatched to any gene: 16. The CDR3 loop is CASSRHGTGEGWGTEAFF. The CDR3 nucleotides read TGTGCCAGCAGTCGACATGGGACAGGGGAAGGTTGGGGCACTGAAGCTTTCTTT.

Only a few counts were recorded for this clone. The rearrangement joins TRBV20-1 to TRBJ1-6; TRBD1 agrees at 7 bases. The germline CDR1 and CDR2 sequences are DFQATT and SNEGSKA (reference sequence). The CDR3 is 18 residues long. The junction had 16 bases not matched to a gene; V was cut back by 2 bases and J by 6 bases. DNA of the CDR3: TGCAGTGCTAGACCCCCCCCCACATGGACAGGCAGTAATTCACCCCTCCACTTT. Amino acid sequence: CSARPPPTWTGSNSPLHF.

This clone occurred many times. DNA for the CDR3: TGTGCCAGCAGTGTACAAGGACATATGAACACTGAAGCTTTCTTT. The encoded protein is CASSVQGHMNTEAFF. The rearrangement joins TRBV2 to TRBJ1-1; tentatively, D is TRBD1 (5 bases). This CDR3 region has 15 residues. V lost 4 bases to trimming and J lost 0 bases, with 12 bases between them. Germline lookup yields CDR1 SNHLY and CDR2 FYNNEI.

This clone was observed many times. This chain connects TRBV9 to TRBJ2-7; the D gene is possibly TRBD1 (6 bases). The CDR3 covers 16 residues. V lost 3 bases to trimming and J lost 3 bases, with 19 bases between them. From germline, CDR1 is SGDLS and CDR2 YYNGEE. CDR3 nucleotide sequence: TGTGCCAGCAGCGCAGTAGGGACATCTCTGGACTACGAGCAGTACTTC. It encodes CASSAVGTSLDYEQYF.

In its sample, this clone was seen many times. This sequence joins TRBV30 and TRBJ2-7, with D possibly TRBD1 on 6 matching bases. Trimming stripped 0 bases from V and 0 bases from J, with 9 bases between. The CDR3 totals 14 residues. The germline V gene encodes CDR1 GTSNPN and CDR2 SVGIG (reference sequence). Here the CDR3 DNA reads TGTGCCTGGAGTGTGGGGGCCGGCTCCTACGAGCAGTACTTC. Protein sequence: CAWSVGAGSYEQYF.

V and J are TRBV2 and TRBJ2-5, with D perhaps matching TRBD2 (6 bases). Trimming removed 9 bases at V and 10 bases at J, with 24 bases between. The CDR3 has 14 residues. Germline values: CDR1 SNHLY, CDR2 FYNNEI. In DNA, the CDR3 is TGTGCCAGTACCGGGAAAGGGGACTGGGGGAACCAGTACTTC. Encoded protein: CASTGKGDWGNQYF. Full variable domain (missing parts from reference TRBV2 and TRBJ2-5): EPEVTQTPSHQVTQMGQEVILRCVPISNHLYFYWYRQILGQKVEFLVSFYNNEISEKSEIFDDQFSVERPDGSNFTLKIRSTKLEDSAMYFCASTGKGDWGNQYFGPGTRLLVL.

This clone was counted between two and nine times. A much larger clone lies a single base off, so this may be a read error. The chain uses TRBV12-3 or TRBV12-4 and TRBJ1-1; no clear D gene. The germline V and J ends were trimmed by 7 bases and 7 bases, with 19 bases remaining between them. The CDR3 consists of 14 residues. CDR3 amino acids: CASTAAGSLLEAFF. The CDR3 DNA reads TGTGCCAGCACTGCCGCGGGATCCCTTCTTGAAGCTTTCTTT.

Ten or more counts support this clone. The chain carries TRBV4-1 and TRBJ1-1; D not resolved. This CDR3 region has 14 residues. Deletions cut 2 bases from V and 5 bases from J, with 12 bases between. Germline V CDR1 and CDR2: MGHRA, YSYEKL. The CDR3 loop reads CASSQPGVRTEAFF. The CDR3 region has the DNA TGCGCCAGCAGCCAACCCGGGGTAAGGACTGAAGCTTTCTTT.

This clone showed up many times. V usage is TRBV19 and J usage is TRBJ2-1; no firm D call. The CDR3 consists of 13 residues. Germline V gene sequence: CDR1 LNHDA, CDR2 SQIVND (reference sequence). Trimming left V 4 bases short and J 10 bases short, with 14 bases between. CDR3 sequence reads: CASSKGRGGEQFF. The CDR3 DNA reads as TGTGCCAGTAGTAAAGGAAGAGGTGGGGAGCAGTTCTTC.

Many counts were recorded for this clone. The chain couples TRBV20-1 to TRBJ1-6; possibly TRBD1 for D (5 bases). V lost 5 bases and J lost 8, with 16 bases in between. Per germline, CDR1 DFQATT and CDR2 SNEGSKA (reference sequence). The CDR3 is 14 residues long. The CDR3 DNA reads TGCAGTGCTCCTAAAGGGGCCCGGGATTCACCCCTCCACTTT. This encodes CSAPKGARDSPLHF.

This clone has at least ten counts. V is TRBV6-6 and J is TRBJ1-1, with D hard to call. The CDR3 is made up of 15 amino acids. V lost 1 base and J 4 bases, leaving 13 bases between the germline ends. CDR1 is MNHNY and CDR2 is SVGAGI in the germline V gene (reference sequence). DNA for the CDR3: TGTGCCAGCAGTTACTTTCCGGGTAGGGCCACTGAAGCTTTCTTT. It is translated as CASSYFPGRATEAFF.

This clone has only a few counts. A much larger clonotype is one base distant, so this may be a read error. Other nucleotide sequences in the sample specify the same CDR3. Here the CDR3 reads CSVVPFREPLGEQYF. The DNA of the CDR3 is TGCAGCGTTGTACCCTTCCGGGAGCCCCTGGGGGAGCAGTACTTC. This rearrangement joins TRBV29-1 to TRBJ2-7; TRBD2 might be the D (6 bases). Germline CDR1 and CDR2: SQVTM and ANQGSEA. Deletions cut 4 bases from V and 7 bases from J, with 23 bases between. CDR3 length equals 15 residues.